Included here is one T cell receptor (beta chain) sequence, with context. Germline-derived CDR1 and CDR2 are MNHEY and SVGAGI. Trimming cost V 2 bases and J 5 bases, with 14 bases left between them. This CDR3 region has 15 residues. The sample comes from a study of blood T cell repertoires in COVID-19. In the study overall: COVID-19 samples collected from the United States, Italy and Spain covered acute and convalescent phases. T cells, B-cell-depleted T cells, or PBMCs supplied cDNA or gDNA.

TCRdb keeps only in-frame clones here, not all; method: immunoSEQ multiplex PCR. The sample has 250,000 to 350,000 clones, about nine tenths seen once. This TCR derives from a woman younger than 45 with COVID-19, enrolled during active disease. The sample was peripheral blood. The gene calls are TRBV6-5 and TRBJ2-3, with D possibly TRBD2 on 6 matching bases. In DNA form, the CDR3 reads TGTGCCAGCAGTTACGGGAGGCCGGCCGAAGATACGCAGTATTTT. Translating it yields CASSYGRPAEDTQYF.